These 26 T cell receptor beta chains originate from one sample sequenced in a study of vaccination and CD4 T cells after COVID-19. As to treatment: roughly nine-day PBMC culture with coronavirus spike peptide pools or control peptides (ViraFEST assay). These receptors' antigens are unknown. The Oncomine TCR Beta short-read assay was applied to DNA of cultured CD4+ T cells. TCRdb reprocessed the PCR reads via MiXCR and lists one record per CDR3 protein. The sample lists more than 12,000 distinct CDR3 sequences, 21% occurring once. The sequencing here drew on CD4+ T cells from blood, cultured in vitro, taken before SARS-CoV-2 vaccination. The origin of the receptors is a human donor who received a COVID-19 vaccine.

By share of the sample, this clonotype is medium-sized. The V call is TRBV20-1, the J call TRBJ1-2; TRBD1 matches at 10 bases. Unmatched junction bases numbered 12, after V lost 0 bases and J lost 8 bases. Looked up from germline, CDR1 is DFQATT and CDR2 is SNEGSKA (reference sequence). This CDR3 comprises 16 residues. CDR3 nucleotide sequence: TGCAGTGCTAGAGAGAGTCCCGGGACAGGGGCGTGGGGCTACACCTTC. Encoded protein: CSARESPGTGAWGYTF.

This clonotype was observed a few times. The chain has TRBV24-1 and TRBJ2-2; D gene uncertain. This CDR3 spans 17 amino acids. V was trimmed by 0 bases and J by 1 base, leaving 11 bases between them. CDR1 KGHDR and CDR2 SFDVKD come from the germline V gene. DNA of the CDR3: TGTGCCACCAGTGATTTGGACGGAGCCATGAACACCGGGGAGCTGTTTTTT. Translating gives CATSDLDGAMNTGELFF.

The chain is built from TRBV9 and TRBJ2-3; no clear D gene. CDR3 size: 13 residues. Trimming removed 2 bases from V and 2 bases from J, with 6 bases in between. The germline gives CDR1 SGDLS, CDR2 YYNGEE. CDR3 protein: CASSVGATDTQYF. CDR3 in DNA: TGTGCCAGCAGCGTCGGCGCCACAGATACGCAGTATTTT.

The V and J genes are TRBV11-3 and TRBJ1-2; D not resolved. There are 12 residues in the CDR3. The germline gives CDR1 SGHNT, CDR2 YENEEA. Deletions cut 4 bases from V and 5 bases from J, with 8 bases between. Written as DNA, the CDR3 is TGTGCCAGCAGCTCAACAGAGTATGGCTACACCTTC. Translation: CASSSTEYGYTF.

In this sample, this clonotype turned up a few times. The genes are TRBV6-1 and TRBJ2-7; TRBD2 matches 11 bases. CDR1 and CDR2 (germline): MNHNS, SASEGT. V dropped 7 bases and J dropped 6; count of bases not matched to a gene: 8. This CDR3 is built from 14 residues. The DNA for the CDR3 is TGTGCCAGCACCCTCACCGGGACTAGCGGCGAGCAGTACTTC. This encodes CASTLTGTSGEQYF.

This clonotype appeared a single time. The chain has TRBV12-5 and TRBJ2-3; TRBD1 aligns across 9 bases. After removal of 3 bases from V and 3 bases from J, the junction contained 10 bases not matched to a gene. The CDR3 is 17 amino acids. CDR1 LGHNT and CDR2 FRNRAP come from the germline V gene. CDR3 sequence: CASGLGTGKGTTDTQYF. The CDR3, as DNA: TGTGCTAGTGGTTTAGGGACAGGGAAGGGAACGACAGATACGCAGTATTTT.

By proportion, this clonotype is medium-sized (0.01 to 0.1%). The chain links TRBV27 to TRBJ1-1; a weak D match, TRBD1 (6 bases). V lost 8 bases to trimming and J lost 3 bases, with 13 bases between them. Germline V gives CDR1 MNHEY, CDR2 SMNVEV (reference sequence). The CDR3 is 13 residues long. DNA of the CDR3: TGTGCCAGCTTCAGGGGCTCGGACACTGAAGCTTTCTTT. Protein sequence: CASFRGSDTEAFF.

The chain carries TRBV2 and TRBJ1-3; D is unresolved. The CDR3 runs to 14 residues. CDR1 is SNHLY, CDR2 FYNNEI, per germline. V lost 3 bases and J lost 0, with 6 bases in between. Here the CDR3 reads CASSDRNSGNTIYF. In nucleotides, the CDR3 is TGTGCCAGCAGTGACCGAAACTCTGGAAACACCATATATTTT.

The rearrangement links TRBV5-1 to TRBJ2-7, with TRBD1 identical over 8 bases. Trimming removed 0 bases from V and 2 bases from J; junction bases left unmatched: 1. Germline CDR1 reads SGHRS; CDR2 reads YFSETQ. CDR3 length: 14 amino acids. CDR3 sequence: CASSLEGQAYEQYF. The DNA of the CDR3 is TGCGCCAGCAGCTTGGAGGGACAGGCCTACGAGCAGTACTTC.

This rearrangement joins TRBV20-1 to TRBJ2-3; tentative D call: TRBD1 (7 bases). CDR1 and CDR2 (germline): DFQATT, SNEGSKA (reference sequence). Trimming removed 1 base from V and 2 bases from J, with 16 bases in between. The CDR3 runs to 16 residues. The CDR3 coding sequence is TGCAGTGCTAGAGTTAGCGGCAGGGGGTACACAGATACGCAGTATTTT. It yields the protein CSARVSGRGYTDTQYF.

In this sample, this clonotype turned up a few times. The V call is TRBV5-1, the J call TRBJ1-1; tentatively, D is TRBD1 (5 bases). The CDR3 loop spans 14 amino acids. V was pared by 0 bases and J by 3 bases, with 9 bases between. In germline, CDR1 is SGHRS, CDR2 YFSETQ. CDR3 protein: CASSLGGTDTEAFF. The CDR3 DNA reads as TGCGCCAGCAGCTTGGGGGGGACTGACACTGAAGCTTTCTTT.

The chain joins TRBV11-3 to TRBJ2-3; D remains ambiguous. V was cut by 3 bases and J by 8 bases, with 12 bases left in between. Germline CDR1 reads SGHNT; CDR2 reads YENEEA. CDR3 size: 13 residues. The CDR3 region has the DNA TGTGCCAGCAGCTTGGGCCGGGTAGGTACGCAGTATTTT. This sequence encodes CASSLGRVGTQYF.

A note on this clonotype: One junction end disagrees with the germline gene, perhaps due to a read error. This chain joins TRBV20-1 and TRBJ2-5, with a tentative D call TRBD2 (5 bases). Germline-derived CDR1 and CDR2 are DFQATT and SNEGSKA (reference sequence). The CDR3 is 16 residues long. This CDR3 is CSARKTRWGFGEIQYF. In DNA, the CDR3 is TGCAGTGCTAGGAAAACGAGGTGGGGTTTCGGGGAGATCCAGTACTTC.

This clonotype was seen only a few times. The V gene is TRBV11-2, the J gene TRBJ1-1; D not resolved. This CDR3 is built from 12 residues. The V gene's germline CDR1 is SGHAT and CDR2 FQNNGV. Trimming removed 4 bases at V and 6 bases at J, with 9 bases between. CDR3 DNA sequence: TGTGCCAGCAGCTCCCTTAGGGCTGAAGCTTTCTTT. It specifies CASSSLRAEAFF.

The V gene is TRBV4-2, the J gene TRBJ2-7, with a tentative D call TRBD1 (5 bases). The V gene lost 0 bases and the J gene lost 1 base, with 10 bases spanning the gap. Per the germline V gene, CDR1 is LGHNA and CDR2 is YNFKEQ. There are 15 residues in the CDR3. CDR3: CASSQDRDRSYEQYF. CDR3 sequence (DNA): TGTGCCAGCAGCCAAGACAGGGATAGGTCCTACGAGCAGTACTTC.

A few counts support this clonotype. This rearrangement joins TRBV19 to TRBJ2-7; 8 bases line up with TRBD1. The CDR3 totals 14 residues. V shed 5 bases and J 3 bases; nucleotides not matched to a gene: 6. The germline V gene encodes CDR1 LNHDA and CDR2 SQIVND (reference sequence). The CDR3 is CASSPRQGRYEQYF. The CDR3, as DNA: TGTGCCAGTAGTCCCCGACAGGGGCGCTACGAGCAGTACTTC.

The chain uses TRBV7-9 and TRBJ2-6; D remains unclear. CDR3 length: 17 amino acids. Trimming removed 5 bases from V and 0 bases from J, with 14 bases in between. The V gene's germline CDR1 is SEHNR and CDR2 FQNEAQ (reference sequence). CDR3 residues: CASSGRGRFSGANVLTF. The CDR3 nucleotides are TGTGCCAGCAGCGGACGAGGCAGGTTCTCTGGGGCCAACGTCCTGACTTTC.

The chain employs TRBV12-3 or TRBV12-4 and TRBJ1-1; no definite D call. The ends were cut back, 2 bases at V and 5 bases at J, with 9 bases in the middle. This CDR3 is 13 amino acids long. The CDR3 DNA is TGTGCCAGCAGTTTACTGTCCAAGACTGAAGCTTTCTTT. It yields the protein CASSLLSKTEAFF.

In its sample, this clonotype was seen a few times. The chain employs TRBV5-4 and TRBJ1-2, with 9 bases lining up with TRBD1. The germline gives CDR1 SGHNT, CDR2 YYREEE (reference sequence). V lost 0 bases and J lost 8; bases outside the gene matches: 5. CDR3 size: 14 residues. DNA of the CDR3: TGTGCCAGCAGCTTGGATGGGACAGGGAGGGGCTACACCTTC. Translating gives CASSLDGTGRGYTF.

The J gene is TRBJ1-4, the V gene TRBV6-1, with a weak D call TRBD1 (5 bases). The germline CDR1 and CDR2 sequences are MNHNS and SASEGT. V lost 1 base and J lost 8, with 14 bases in between. The CDR3 has 15 amino acids. The CDR3, as DNA: TGTGCCAGCAGTGAAGGTGGCAGGGACTTCGAAAAACTGTTTTTT. It codes for CASSEGGRDFEKLFF.

The gene calls are TRBV4-2 and TRBJ1-5; D gene uncertain. CDR3 size: 15 residues. The germline gives CDR1 LGHNA, CDR2 YNFKEQ. V lost 0 bases and J lost 4, with 10 bases in between. In nucleotides, the CDR3 is TGTGCCAGCAGCCAAGATCCCCGGCGGAATCAGCCCCAGCATTTT. This codes for CASSQDPRRNQPQHF.

This clonotype was counted once. The genes are TRBV5-1 and TRBJ2-2; 10 bases align to TRBD2. V trimming: 7 bases; J trimming: 7 bases; junction bases outside the gene matches: 13. CDR3 length: 16 residues. From germline, CDR1 is SGHRS and CDR2 YFSETQ. CDR3 in DNA: TGCGCCAGCGCCACCCAAGCGGGGGGGCAGGGCGGGGAGCTGTTTTTT. It encodes CASATQAGGQGGELFF. Combining the CDR3 with reference TRBV5-1 and TRBJ2-2 gives the whole variable domain KAGVTQTPRYLIKTRGQQVTLSCSPISGHRSVSWYQQTPGQGLQFLFEYFSETQRNKGNFPGRFSGRQFSNSRSEMNVSTLELGDSALYLCASATQAGGQGGELFFGEGSRLTVL.

The sample holds a few counts of this clonotype. The chain carries TRBV19 and TRBJ1-3, with no clear D. Germline V lookup: CDR1 LNHDA, CDR2 SQIVND (reference sequence). The length of the CDR3 is 17 residues. Between the trimmed V and J ends, which lost 5 bases and 0 bases, there was a span of 17 bases. The CDR3 loop reads CASSSLVSTSSGNTIYF. The CDR3 nucleotides are TGTGCCAGTAGTTCGTTGGTCAGCACTAGCTCTGGAAACACCATATATTTT. Based on the CDR3 plus reference TRBV19 and TRBJ1-3, the full variable domain is DGGITQSPKYLFRKEGQNVTLSCEQNLNHDAMYWYRQDPGQGLRLIYYSQIVNDFQKGDIAEGYSVSREKKESFPLTVTSAQKNPTAFYLCASSSLVSTSSGNTIYFGEGSWLTVV.

The chain joins TRBV4-2 to TRBJ2-1, with 11 positions matching TRBD2. The CDR3 extends over 16 amino acids. The V gene end was trimmed by 4 bases and the J gene end by 10 bases; junction bases not matched to a gene: 12. Germline V gives CDR1 LGHNA, CDR2 YNFKEQ. CDR3 in amino acids: CASSLTTSGGTAEQFF. In nucleotides, the CDR3 is TGTGCCAGCAGCCTAACTACTAGCGGGGGAACTGCGGAGCAGTTCTTC.

Only a few counts were recorded for this clonotype. The rearrangement joins TRBV5-1 to TRBJ1-2; TRBD1 matches 8 bases. Looked up from germline, CDR1 is SGHRS and CDR2 is YFSETQ. This CDR3 comprises 15 residues. Germline trimming cut 0 bases from V and 1 base from J; bases unmatched to any gene: 2. The CDR3 loop is CASSLDRGFNYGYTF. Written as DNA, the CDR3 is TGCGCCAGCAGCTTGGACAGGGGGTTTAACTATGGCTACACCTTC.

The V and J genes are TRBV7-3 and TRBJ2-3, with 12 bases identical to TRBD2. V trimming: 2 bases; J trimming: 1 base; junction bases outside the gene matches: 1. This CDR3 is 16 amino acids long. Germline CDR1 SGHTA, CDR2 FQGTGA. The CDR3 loop reads CASSLSSGGGTDTQYF. CDR3 DNA: TGTGCCAGCAGCTTATCTAGCGGGGGGGGCACAGATACGCAGTATTTT.